One sample yielded the 32 T cell receptor delta chains listed below, sequenced in a study of delta chain sequences of gamma delta T cells. TCRdb redid the clone calls on the 5' RACE reads with CATT. The sample carries more than 750 delta-chain clones, approximately 15% recorded once. The sequenced sample consisted of either unsorted cells or a sorted T cell fraction (not recorded which). The receptors originated from a human donor in good health.

On this clone: This sequence may be a read error, since a much larger clone differs from it by one base. CDR3 region: CACDTVSGEDKLIF. CDR3 DNA: TGTGCCTGTGACACCGTTTCCGGAGAGGATAAACTCATCTTT. This rearrangement joins TRDV2 to TRDJ1, with unresolved D. The J gene comes from matching the DNA to germline here; TCRdb lacks it. CDR1 is GEAIGNYY, CDR2 EKD, per germline. Between the trimmed V and J ends, which lost 0 bases and 5 bases, there was a span of 12 bases. The CDR3 covers 14 residues.

The V gene remains uncalled, whereas the J gene is TRDJ1; the table's TRDD3 call for D was not verified on the DNA. The CDR3 runs 33 residues. The CDR3 region has the DNA TGTGCTTCCGATCTCACTCTATCCGACAAGCAGTGGTATCAACGCAGAGTCGCCTTCTTTCGTCTCTTGGGGGGATCCGCCACCGATAAACTCATCTTT. Translation gives CASDLTLSDKQWYQRRVAFFRLLGGSATDKLIF.

By sample share, this clone is large. The chain recombines TRDV2 with TRDJ1; weak D call: TRDD3 (6 bases). In germline, CDR1 is GEAIGNYY, CDR2 EKD. CDR3 length: 18 amino acids. V gave up 3 bases and J gave up 0 bases, with 22 bases separating them. CDR3 region: CACDSVLGNLKYTDKLIF. The CDR3 bases are TGTGCCTGTGACTCCGTGCTGGGGAACCTCAAGTACACCGATAAACTCATCTTT.

This clone is termed medium-sized. The CDR3 nucleotides read TGTGCCTGTGACAGACTGGGGGATAGCTCCTGGGACACCCGACAGATGTTTTTC. Translated, it gives CACDRLGDSSWDTRQMFF. The chain carries TRDV2 and TRDJ3; 11 positions match TRDD3. This CDR3 contains 18 residues. J lost 0 bases, V lost 2 bases, and 2 bases had no gene match. The germline CDR1 and CDR2 sequences are GEAIGNYY and EKD.

This clone is large (0.1 to 1%) within its sample. The chain links TRDV2 to TRDJ1, with 9 nucleotides matching TRDD3. V shed 3 bases, J shed 4 bases, and the junction held 11 bases outside the gene matches. The CDR3 is 16 residues long. Germline values: CDR1 GEAIGNYY, CDR2 EKD. As DNA, the CDR3 is TGTGCCTGTGACGGGTTACTGGGGGACAACCTCGATAAACTCATCTTT. Its translation is CACDGLLGDNLDKLIF.

This clone is medium-sized by share. This rearrangement joins TRDV2 to TRDJ1; 9 nucleotides agree with TRDD3. The CDR3 runs to 18 residues. Germline values: CDR1 GEAIGNYY, CDR2 EKD. V lost 0 bases, J lost 4 bases, and 14 bases stayed unmatched. The CDR3: CACDTVGVLGDRGDKLIF. The CDR3 DNA reads as TGTGCCTGTGACACCGTTGGTGTATTGGGGGATAGGGGCGATAAACTCATCTTT.

This clone ranks as medium-sized (0.01 to 0.1%). The rearrangement links TRDV1 to TRDJ3; TRDD3 aligns across 8 bases. From germline, CDR1 is TSWWSYY and CDR2 QGS. The CDR3 contains 21 residues. With 2 bases clipped from V and 2 bases from J, the junction kept 14 bases outside the gene matches. The CDR3, as DNA: TGTGCTCTTGGGGAAATTTCTAAGGGGATACAAGGGGCCTGGGACACCCGACAGATGTTTTTC. It specifies CALGEISKGIQGAWDTRQMFF.

This clone has only one observation. V is TRDV2 and J is TRDJ3; D is ambiguous. The J gene, absent from TCRdb, was called here by matching the DNA to germline. In germline, CDR1 is GEAIGNYY, CDR2 EKD. The CDR3 covers 19 residues. Trimming removed 3 bases from V and 0 bases from J, with 17 bases in between. The DNA of the CDR3 is TGTGCCTGTGACGACTTGGGAGAGAGGAGCTCCTGGGACACCCGACAGATGTTTTTC. It yields the protein CACDDLGERSSWDTRQMFF.

Without a V gene call, the J gene is given as TRDJ1; TRDD3 is the table's D call, not checked against the DNA. The CDR3 is 22 amino acids. The CDR3 coding sequence is TGCAGTGGTATCAACGCAGAGTACCTTTCCATTCCATCTTGGGGGCTCGCCGATAAACTCATCTTT. Its protein product is CSGINAEYLSIPSWGLADKLIF.

This clone was detected only a few times. This probably arose from a read error, given a far larger clone one base away. This sample includes further DNA sequences coding for the same CDR3. The chain combines TRDV1 with TRDJ1; 7 nucleotides line up with TRDD2. The ends lost 3 bases at V and 2 bases at J; junction bases unmatched: 12. Germline CDR1 TSWWSYY, CDR2 QGS. This CDR3 contains 17 residues. CDR3 bases: TGTGCTCTTGGGGAGAACCCTTCCTTACCACTGACCGATAAACTCATCTTT. It specifies CALGENPSLPLTDKLIF.

The rearrangement links TRDV2 to TRDJ1; 13 bases line up with TRDD3. Here the J gene was assigned by germline matching of the DNA, as TCRdb has none. Germline V gene lookup returns CDR1 GEAIGNYY and CDR2 EKD. The CDR3 has 18 residues. Trimming at V came to 2 bases and at J to 0 bases, leaving 8 bases not matched to a gene. This chain's CDR3 is CACDNTGGYARDTDKLIF. CDR3 in DNA: TGTGCCTGTGACAATACTGGGGGATACGCCCGGGACACCGATAAACTCATCTTT.

By sample fraction, this clone is medium-sized. CDR3 protein: CACDTLQLGDTTELIF. CDR3 bases: TGTGCCTGTGACACCCTTCAACTGGGGGATACTACCGAGCTCATCTTT. The V and J genes are TRDV2 and TRDJ1; 12 bases are shared with TRDD3. Germline lookup yields CDR1 GEAIGNYY and CDR2 EKD. The CDR3 has 16 amino acids. V lost 0 bases and J lost 11; bases outside the gene matches: 12.

This clone was observed a handful of times. The chain recombines TRDV2 with TRDJ1, with 7 bases that match TRDD3. There are 18 residues in the CDR3. V lost 3 bases and J lost 0; bases outside the gene matches: 15. Germline CDR1 and CDR2: GEAIGNYY and EKD. The CDR3 loop is CACDGLGVKGPYTDKLIF. The DNA for the CDR3 is TGTGCCTGTGACGGTCTGGGGGTCAAAGGCCCTTACACCGATAAACTCATCTTT.

This clone ranks as medium-sized. This chain connects TRDV2 to TRDJ1; 8 bases match TRDD2. The V segment lost 0 bases and the J segment 1 base; nucleotides outside the gene matches: 15. The CDR3 is made up of 19 amino acids. Germline V gene data show CDR1 as GEAIGNYY and CDR2 as EKD. The CDR3 protein is CACDTGFLQSPNPTDKLIF. DNA of the CDR3: TGTGCCTGTGACACCGGCTTCCTACAGAGCCCCAACCCCACCGATAAACTCATCTTT.

This clone has just a few counts. The V gene went uncalled, while the J gene is TRDJ1; no check of the table's D call, TRDD3, against the DNA was made. The CDR3 is made up of 27 amino acids. The CDR3 here is CSGINAECSSFTSWGVGDTTYTDKLIF. CDR3 DNA: TGCAGTGGTATCAACGCAGAGTGTAGTAGTTTCACTTCTTGGGGGGTAGGAGATACGACTTACACCGATAAACTCATCTTT.

Points on this clone: One base separates it from a far larger clone, so it is likely a read error. The chain joins TRDV2 to TRDJ1, with TRDD3 identical over 10 bases. TCRdb leaves out the J gene; it was filled in here by matching the DNA to germline. This CDR3 is built from 25 residues. In germline, CDR1 is GEAIGNYY, CDR2 EKD. V gave up 0 bases and J gave up 0 bases; unmatched junction bases: 30. The CDR3 region has the DNA TGTGCCTGTGACACCGTGGACCCGGTAGGCTGGGGGATAACAATACATACTCCGTACACCGATAAACTCATCTTT. Protein sequence: CACDTVDPVGWGITIHTPYTDKLIF.

By share, this clone ranks as medium-sized (0.01 to 0.1%). Here the CDR3 DNA reads TGTGCCTGTGACACCGTTGGTACAATCCCCCGTACTGGGGAAAGTACCGATAAACTCATCTTT. Amino acid sequence: CACDTVGTIPRTGESTDKLIF. This chain joins TRDV2 and TRDJ1; 7 positions match TRDD3. V was pared by 0 bases and J by 2 bases, with 23 bases of the junction left unmatched. CDR3 size: 21 residues. Germline CDR1 and CDR2: GEAIGNYY and EKD.

This clone is categorized as medium-sized. The chain is built from TRDV2 and TRDJ1; D not resolved. CDR3 size: 15 residues. The V end lost 3 bases, the J end lost 4 bases, and 17 bases lay between the germline ends. Germline loops: CDR1 GEAIGNYY, CDR2 EKD. The DNA for the CDR3 is TGTGCCTGTGACGCCGTGGCCCTGAGTGGCGATAAACTCATCTTT. It encodes CACDAVALSGDKLIF.

For this clone: With a far larger clone one base away, a read error is the likely cause. The CDR3, as DNA: TGTGCTTTCATGAAGCATAGATCGTCTACCTTCGGCTGGATAGAACGACGGATTGTCCTGGGGGATGCGTACACCGATAAACTCATCTTT. This codes for CAFMKHRSSTFGWIERRIVLGDAYTDKLIF. V gene TRAV38-2/DV8 combines with J gene TRDJ1; 9 nucleotides line up with TRDD3. Here the J gene was assigned by germline matching of the DNA, as TCRdb has none. V lost 9 bases to trimming and J lost 0 bases; unmatched junction nucleotides: 54. This CDR3 spans 30 amino acids. Germline V CDR1 and CDR2: TSESDYY, QEAYKQQN.

By proportion, this clone is medium-sized. The chain couples TRDV1 to TRDJ1; D is ambiguous. Looked up from germline, CDR1 is TSWWSYY and CDR2 is QGS. Between the trimmed V and J ends, which lost 1 base and 10 bases, there was a span of 22 bases. The CDR3 extends over 16 amino acids. The CDR3 region is CALGEPLGPYRYLLIF. The CDR3 DNA reads TGTGCTCTTGGGGAACCTTTAGGCCCCTATCGTTATTTACTCATCTTT.

This clone was picked up a small number of times. This sequence is one base from a far larger clone and is likely a read error. This sample includes further DNA sequences coding for the same CDR3. This chain links TRDV2 with TRDJ1, with 13 nucleotides matching TRDD3. Germline CDR1 and CDR2: GEAIGNYY and EKD. The CDR3 is 20 amino acids. The V and J ends lost 1 base and 3 bases, in that order; junction bases with no gene match: 16. DNA of the CDR3: TGTGCCTGTGACACTTTGGTACTGGGGGATACGCTGAAGGGGGCCGATAAACTCATCTTT. This sequence encodes CACDTLVLGDTLKGADKLIF.

This clone qualifies as medium-sized. V usage is TRDV2 and J usage is TRDJ1; D ambiguous. The CDR3 spans 16 residues. The V gene lost 3 bases and the J gene lost 1 base, with 17 bases spanning the gap. Germline loops: CDR1 GEAIGNYY, CDR2 EKD. In nucleotides, the CDR3 is TGTGCCTGTGACCAAGTACTGAAAAGCCCCACCGATAAACTCATCTTT. Its translation: CACDQVLKSPTDKLIF.

The chain joins TRDV2 to TRDJ1, with TRDD3 as a possible D gene (6 bases). No J gene is reported in TCRdb; it was inferred here by comparing the DNA with germline. The length of the CDR3 is 16 residues. CDR1 and CDR2 from the germline V gene are GEAIGNYY and EKD. The V and J ends lost 0 bases and 2 bases respectively, with 15 bases between them. The CDR3 region is CACDTVGGFKTDKLIF. The CDR3 bases are TGTGCCTGTGACACCGTGGGGGGCTTCAAGACCGATAAACTCATCTTT.

This clone has more than one count but fewer than ten. Since a far larger clone is one base different, this is likely a read error. The chain employs TRDV2 and TRDJ1, with 7 bases aligning to TRDD3. The germline V gene has CDR1 GEAIGNYY and CDR2 EKD. The V and J ends lost 3 bases and 5 bases, in that order; junction bases with no gene match: 5. This CDR3 has 13 residues. The CDR3 DNA reads TGTGCCTGTGACGGTCTGGGGGGAGATAAACTCATCTTT. The encoded protein is CACDGLGGDKLIF.

This clone has only a few counts. A far larger clone differs by one base, so this is likely a read error. Other DNA sequences in this sample translate to the same CDR3. J is TRDJ1 and V is TRDV1; D perhaps matches TRDD2 (6 bases). Per germline, CDR1 TSWWSYY and CDR2 QGS. The CDR3 is 17 residues long. This CDR3 is CALGENPSLPLTDKLIF. In DNA, the CDR3 is TGTGCTCTTGGGGAGAACCCTTCCCTACCACTGACCGATAAGCTCATCTTT.

A remark on this clone: It is likely a read error: a sequence one base away is far more abundant. The V and J genes are TRDV2 and TRDJ1; TRDD3 aligns across 9 bases. The J gene, missing from TCRdb, was assigned here through DNA to germline matching. Germline V CDR1 and CDR2: GEAIGNYY, EKD. The junction had 7 bases not matched to a gene; V was cut back by 5 bases and J by 4 bases. The CDR3 extends over 14 amino acids. The DNA of the CDR3 is TGTGCCTGTGGCAGACTGGGGGACCTCGATAAACTCATCTTT. Protein: CACGRLGDLDKLIF.

This clone is categorized as medium-sized. V and J are TRDV2 and TRDJ3, with 12 bases that match TRDD3. Looked up from germline, CDR1 is GEAIGNYY and CDR2 is EKD. V was clipped by 1 base and J by 0 bases; unmatched bases: 3. CDR3 size: 19 residues. The CDR3 sequence: CACDTLGDTYSWDTRQMFF. The CDR3 coding sequence is TGTGCCTGTGACACGCTGGGGGATACGTACTCCTGGGACACCCGACAGATGTTTTTC.

In its sample, this clone is hyperexpanded. V gene TRDV2 combines with J gene TRDJ1; 8 bases fit TRDD3. The CDR3 has 19 residues. Per the germline V gene, CDR1 is GEAIGNYY and CDR2 is EKD. V lost 2 bases, J lost 0 bases, and 16 bases stayed unmatched. Written as DNA, the CDR3 is TGTGCCTGTGACAACTGGGGGCCCGTAAACTTCCGGTACACCGATAAACTCATCTTT. Translation gives CACDNWGPVNFRYTDKLIF.

The sample holds one count of this clone. The V gene is TRDV2, the J gene TRDJ1; 11 bases match TRDD3. The J gene is not listed in TCRdb, so it was assigned here from a DNA match to germline. The CDR3 length is 19 residues. Germline assignment: CDR1 GEAIGNYY and CDR2 EKD. Unmatched junction bases numbered 11, after V lost 0 bases and J lost 0 bases. The CDR3 region has the DNA TGTGCCTGTGACACCGTGGGGGATACGCGGGGGGAGAACACCGATAAACTCATCTTT. Protein product: CACDTVGDTRGENTDKLIF.

This clone counts as medium-sized (0.01 to 0.1%). For the CDR3, the DNA is TGTGCCTGTGACGGGGTCTCTATACTGGGGGTCAAAGGCCCTTACACCGATAAACTCATCTTT. The encoded protein is CACDGVSILGVKGPYTDKLIF. The chain joins TRDV2 to TRDJ1; 8 nucleotides match TRDD3. Per germline, CDR1 GEAIGNYY and CDR2 EKD. V lost 3 bases and J lost 0; bases outside the gene matches: 23. The CDR3 covers 21 residues.

A note on this clone: TCRdb's protein for this DNA is that of a much larger clone and differs from the translation at residue 3, likely a read error; the protein shown is the DNA translation. The V and J genes are TRDV2 and TRDJ1; 8 bases match TRDD3. The CDR3 runs to 19 residues. Germline CDR1 reads GEAIGNYY; CDR2 reads EKD. The CDR3 bases are TGTGCCTATGACAACTGGGGGCCCGTAAACTTCCGGTACACCGATAAACTCATCTTT. Its translation: CAYDNWGPVNFRYTDKLIF.

This clone was observed a handful of times. TCRdb's protein for this DNA is that of a much larger clone and differs from the translation at residue 13, likely a read error; the protein shown is the DNA translation. V is TRDV2 and J is TRDJ1, with 12 bases matching TRDD3. CDR3 length: 17 residues. Germline CDR1 reads GEAIGNYY; CDR2 reads EKD. The CDR3 sequence is CACDVLGDTPYTNKLIF. As DNA, the CDR3 is TGTGCCTGTGACGTACTGGGGGATACTCCGTACACCAATAAACTCATCTTT.